Shown below are 18 T cell receptor beta chains from a single sample sequenced in a study of shared clonotypes between healthy human individuals. Only in-frame clones appear in the TCRdb table, and some are missing; sequencing was by immunoSEQ multiplex PCR. The sample lists fewer than 3 million clones; around 90% were seen once. Sequenced sample: naive CD4+ T cells from PBMCs. As to subset: CD45RA+ positively selected. These receptors came from a man younger than 30 in good health. Some clones in this sample may be carry-over from other donors' samples.

The chain links TRBV6-6 to TRBJ1-2; D gene uncertain. V lost 5 bases and J lost 2, with 9 bases in between. The CDR3 sequence is 13 residues long. The germline V gene has CDR1 MNHNY and CDR2 SVGAGI (reference sequence). CDR3 protein: CASSRTPNYGYTF. Written as DNA, the CDR3 is TGTGCCAGCAGTCGAACACCCAACTATGGCTACACCTTC.

This chain links TRBV7-2 with TRBJ1-3; D unresolved. In germline, CDR1 is SGHTA, CDR2 FQGNSA. The length of the CDR3 is 17 residues. The V gene lost 5 bases and the J gene lost 0 bases, with 17 bases spanning the gap. This chain's CDR3 is CASSLLTGPSSGNTIYF. CDR3 in DNA: TGTGCCAGCAGCCTTTTAACCGGACCCAGCTCTGGAAACACCATATATTTT.

This chain links TRBV5-1 with TRBJ2-7; 11 nucleotides line up with TRBD1. Germline-derived CDR1 and CDR2 are SGHRS and YFSETQ. J lost 3 bases, V lost 5 bases, and 4 bases had no gene match. The CDR3 consists of 14 residues. CDR3 nucleotides: TGCGCCAGCAGGTCGGGACAGGGGGTCTACGAGCAGTACTTC. Its protein is CASRSGQGVYEQYF.

The rearrangement links TRBV7-7 to TRBJ2-1, with TRBD2 matching over 11 bases. The CDR3 is 16 residues long. CDR1 and CDR2 (germline): SSHAT, FNYEAQ (reference sequence). The V gene end was trimmed by 2 bases and the J gene end by 6 bases; junction bases not matched to a gene: 6. The CDR3 DNA follows: TGTGCCAGCAGCTTATTAGCGGGAGGGGGGACCAATGAGCAGTTCTTC. This encodes CASSLLAGGGTNEQFF.

This clone is a singleton in its sample. Other nucleotide sequences in the sample specify the same CDR3. V and J are TRBV19 and TRBJ1-5; no reliable D call. V gave up 6 bases and J gave up 2 bases, with 11 bases separating them. CDR1 LNHDA and CDR2 SQIVND come from the germline V gene (reference sequence). The CDR3 spans 14 residues. In DNA form, the CDR3 reads TGTGCCAGTAGCCAGACCGGTGGCAATCAGCCCCAGCATTTT. It codes for CASSQTGGNQPQHF.

A few counts support this clone. V and J are TRBV12-5 and TRBJ1-5, with D possibly TRBD1 on 5 matching bases. This CDR3 comprises 13 residues. The germline CDR1 and CDR2 sequences are LGHNT and FRNRAP. V was shortened by 5 bases and J by 9 bases, with 14 bases between the two germline ends. The DNA of the CDR3 is TGTGCTAGTGGTCTCGACAGTATCGGGCCCCAGCATTTT. The encoded protein is CASGLDSIGPQHF.

V gene TRBV2 combines with J gene TRBJ1-2; D ambiguous. Germline lookup yields CDR1 SNHLY and CDR2 FYNNEI. Trimming took 4 bases from V and 8 from J, leaving 14 bases between them. The length of the CDR3 is 13 residues. The CDR3 reads CASSVVNSGGYTF. CDR3 sequence (DNA): TGTGCCAGCAGTGTGGTAAATTCCGGGGGCTACACCTTC.

The chain combines TRBV2 with TRBJ2-2; possibly TRBD1 for D (6 bases). CDR1 is SNHLY and CDR2 is FYNNEI in the germline V gene. The length of the CDR3 is 15 residues. V lost 6 bases and J 5 bases, leaving 16 bases between the germline ends. CDR3 in amino acids: CASRPGHLGTGELFF. The DNA for the CDR3 is TGTGCCAGCAGACCGGGACATTTAGGTACCGGGGAGCTGTTTTTT. Together with reference TRBV2 and TRBJ2-2, the CDR3 gives the full variable domain: EPEVTQTPSHQVTQMGQEVILRCVPISNHLYFYWYRQILGQKVEFLVSFYNNEISEKSEIFDDQFSVERPDGSNFTLKIRSTKLEDSAMYFCASRPGHLGTGELFFGEGSRLTVL.

CDR3 nucleotide sequence: TGTGCCTGGAGTAGTGGTACAACGAGCTCTGGAAACACCATATATTTT. Protein sequence: CAWSSGTTSSGNTIYF. The chain joins TRBV30 to TRBJ1-3; D is uncertain. Germline CDR1 GTSNPN, CDR2 SVGIG (reference sequence). CDR3 length: 16 amino acids. V was trimmed by 2 bases and J by 0 bases, leaving 14 bases between them.

The chain recombines TRBV5-1 with TRBJ2-1; D is perhaps TRBD1 (5 bases). Trimming took 4 bases from V and 7 from J, leaving 18 bases between them. Germline V lookup: CDR1 SGHRS, CDR2 YFSETQ. This CDR3 comprises 15 residues. Here the CDR3 DNA reads TGCGCCAGCAGCCCCCAGGGTCCAGTCAGGAATGAGCAGTTCTTC. Its translation is CASSPQGPVRNEQFF.

Concerning this clone: Other DNA sequences within the sample encode an identical CDR3. J is TRBJ1-4 and V is TRBV28; a weak D match, TRBD1 (5 bases). The CDR3 is 14 residues long. CDR1 MDHEN and CDR2 SYDVKM come from the germline V gene. Trimming took 6 bases from V and 4 from J, leaving 12 bases between them. This CDR3 reads CASSPPGGNEKLFF. CDR3 sequence (DNA): TGTGCCAGCAGCCCCCCGGGGGGTAATGAAAAACTGTTTTTT.

V usage is TRBV28 and J usage is TRBJ1-4; 7 bases agree with TRBD1. This CDR3 region has 15 residues. V gave up 4 bases and J gave up 3 bases; unmatched junction bases: 5. Germline V gene sequence: CDR1 MDHEN, CDR2 SYDVKM. CDR3 sequence reads: CASSSGGEANEKLFF. Here the CDR3 DNA reads TGTGCCAGCAGTTCAGGGGGGGAGGCTAATGAAAAACTGTTTTTT.

V and J are TRBV6-1 and TRBJ2-1, with TRBD1 as a possible D gene (6 bases). Trimming pared 2 bases from V and 3 bases from J, leaving 11 bases between. The CDR3 spans 15 residues. Germline V gene data show CDR1 as MNHNS and CDR2 as SASEGT. CDR3 in amino acids: CASSELGTYYNEQFF. Here the CDR3 DNA reads TGTGCCAGCAGTGAATTGGGGACATACTACAATGAGCAGTTCTTC.

The gene calls are TRBV28 and TRBJ1-1; unclear D gene. The CDR3 spans 15 residues. Trimming took 1 base from V and 4 from J, leaving 13 bases between them. Germline CDR1 reads MDHEN; CDR2 reads SYDVKM. The chain's CDR3 is CASSLYSPFSTEAFF. CDR3 nucleotide sequence: TGTGCCAGCAGTTTATACAGTCCTTTCTCCACTGAAGCTTTCTTT. Full variable domain (remainder filled in from reference TRBV28 and TRBJ1-1): DVKVTQSSRYLVKRTGEKVFLECVQDMDHENMFWYRQDPGLGLRLIYFSYDVKMKEKGDIPEGYSVSREKKERFSLILESASTNQTSMYLCASSLYSPFSTEAFFGQGTRLTVV.

The J gene is TRBJ2-7, the V gene TRBV6-6; TRBD1 might be the D (6 bases). The germline V gene has CDR1 MNHNY and CDR2 SVGAGI (reference sequence). The CDR3 contains 14 residues. Trimming stripped 9 bases from V and 0 bases from J, with 15 bases between. Here the CDR3 reads CASRKGDTSYEQYF. CDR3 DNA sequence: TGTGCCAGTAGAAAAGGGGACACCTCCTACGAGCAGTACTTC.

The chain has TRBV19 and TRBJ1-1, with D possibly being TRBD1 (6 bases). CDR1 LNHDA and CDR2 SQIVND come from the germline V gene (reference sequence). This CDR3 has 15 residues. Trimming cost V 10 bases and J 4 bases, with 22 bases left between them. The CDR3 DNA follows: TGTGCCACCCAGAGCCTACAGGGAGCTTTCACTGAAGCTTTCTTT. Encoded protein: CATQSLQGAFTEAFF.

The chain employs TRBV28 and TRBJ1-1; tentatively, D is TRBD1 (5 bases). Germline CDR1 and CDR2: MDHEN and SYDVKM. CDR3 length equals 14 residues. V lost 3 bases, J lost 7 bases, and 15 bases lay in between. DNA for the CDR3: TGTGCCAGCAGTTTGGGGTGGGGGGTTGGTGAAGCTTTCTTT. It encodes CASSLGWGVGEAFF.

Remarks on this clone: Different DNA sequences within this sample yield the same CDR3. The gene calls are TRBV5-4 and TRBJ2-7, with TRBD2 identical over 9 bases. Germline V gene data show CDR1 as SGHNT and CDR2 as YYREEE (reference sequence). V trimming: 4 bases; J trimming: 4 bases; junction bases outside the gene matches: 9. The CDR3 has 15 residues. The CDR3 protein is CASSPGGSGSYEQYF. The CDR3 nucleotides read TGTGCCAGCAGCCCAGGAGGTAGCGGGAGTTACGAGCAGTACTTC.